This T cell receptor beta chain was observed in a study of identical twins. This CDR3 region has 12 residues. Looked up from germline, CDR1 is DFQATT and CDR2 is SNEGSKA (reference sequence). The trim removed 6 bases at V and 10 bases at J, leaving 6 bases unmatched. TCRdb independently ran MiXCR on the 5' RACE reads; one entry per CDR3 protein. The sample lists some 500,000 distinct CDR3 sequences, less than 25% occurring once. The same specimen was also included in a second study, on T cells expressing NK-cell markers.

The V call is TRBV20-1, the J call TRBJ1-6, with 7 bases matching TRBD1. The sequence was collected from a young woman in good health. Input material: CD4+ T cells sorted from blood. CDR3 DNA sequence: TGCAGTGCCCGGACAGGAGGCTCACCCCTCCACTTT. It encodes CSARTGGSPLHF.